A single sample is the source of the 14 T cell receptor beta chains below, sequenced in a study of CD8+ T cells in alopecia areata. Isolated RNA was reverse transcribed into cDNA used as the sequencing template. The repertoire was sequenced with immunoSEQ multiplex PCR; TCRdb's copy has only in-frame clones and lacks some. Of under 300,000 clones in the sample, around 64% are singletons; the top ten hold 0.75% to 0.95%. Treatment here: oral pan-JAK inhibitor, 5-10 mg twice daily. The starting material was CD4+ T cells sorted from blood, obtained at roughly week 53, from a patient treated with tofacitinib. The receptors originated from a human donor with alopecia areata.

The sample holds a few counts of this clone. The rearrangement joins TRBV2 to TRBJ1-5; no reliable D call. The CDR3 has 14 residues. Trimming took off 6 bases at V and 0 bases at J, with 9 bases between the two ends. The germline CDR1 and CDR2 sequences are SNHLY and FYNNEI. In DNA, the CDR3 is TGTGCCAGCAGCTTGACTCGTAGCAATCAGCCCCAGCATTTT. Translation: CASSLTRSNQPQHF. The variable domain in full, completed from reference TRBV2 and TRBJ1-5, reads EPEVTQTPSHQVTQMGQEVILRCVPISNHLYFYWYRQILGQKVEFLVSFYNNEISEKSEIFDDQFSVERPDGSNFTLKIRSTKLEDSAMYFCASSLTRSNQPQHFGDGTRLSIL.

Only one count was recorded for this clone. This chain joins TRBV5-4 and TRBJ2-5; D is tentatively TRBD1 or TRBD2 (5 bases each). Germline CDR1 reads SGHNT; CDR2 reads YYREEE (reference sequence). The CDR3 covers 15 residues. Trimming left V 4 bases short and J 7 bases short, with 20 bases between. The CDR3: CASSGSGPLTRTQYF. The DNA of the CDR3 is TGTGCCAGCAGCGGCTCGGGACCCCTCACGAGGACCCAGTACTTC.

The V call is TRBV6-5, the J call TRBJ1-2; 7 bases agree with TRBD1. The V segment lost 4 bases and the J segment 6 bases; nucleotides outside the gene matches: 11. The CDR3 loop spans 15 amino acids. The germline V gene encodes CDR1 MNHEY and CDR2 SVGAGI. In DNA form, the CDR3 reads TGTGCCAGCAGTTCTCGACGACAGGGAAGGGATGGCTACACCTTC. Residues: CASSSRRQGRDGYTF.

The rearrangement links TRBV7-9 to TRBJ2-7, with TRBD1 as a possible D gene (6 bases). Germline CDR1 is SEHNR and CDR2 is FQNEAQ (reference sequence). V lost 6 bases and J 5 bases, leaving 14 bases between the germline ends. This CDR3 has 13 amino acids. The CDR3 DNA reads as TGTGCCAGCAGAGCACAGGGCCGCAACGAGCAGTACTTC. It encodes CASRAQGRNEQYF.

As to this clone: The same CDR3 also results from other DNA sequences found in this sample. The V and J genes are TRBV5-1 and TRBJ2-5; D is possibly TRBD2 (5 bases). The ends were cut back, 0 bases at V and 1 base at J, with 10 bases in the middle. Germline assignment: CDR1 SGHRS and CDR2 YFSETQ. CDR3 size: 15 residues. CDR3 protein: CASSLAAGSQETQYF. Written as DNA, the CDR3 is TGCGCCAGCAGCTTGGCGGCGGGCAGCCAAGAGACCCAGTACTTC.

The CDR3 is CASSLTGGLRSPLHF. CDR3 DNA sequence: TGTGCCAGCAGCTTAACAGGGGGTCTGCGTTCACCCCTCCACTTT. The J gene is TRBJ1-6, the V gene TRBV7-9; TRBD1 matches at 8 bases. The V gene's germline CDR1 is SEHNR and CDR2 FQNEAQ (reference sequence). This CDR3 spans 15 amino acids. Trimming removed 2 bases from V and 9 bases from J; junction bases left unmatched: 6.

This chain links TRBV25-1 with TRBJ2-1; 11 bases align to TRBD1. CDR1 and CDR2 (germline): MGHDK, SYGVNS. The V segment lost 1 base and the J segment 4 bases; nucleotides outside the gene matches: 3. The CDR3 runs 16 residues. The CDR3 region has the DNA TGTGCCAGCAGTGAATCGGGACAGGGGGAGTACAATGAGCAGTTCTTC. It yields the protein CASSESGQGEYNEQFF.

The V call is TRBV30, the J call TRBJ2-6; no clear D gene. Trimming cost V 2 bases and J 1 base, with 6 bases left between them. The germline V gene has CDR1 GTSNPN and CDR2 SVGIG (reference sequence). CDR3 length: 14 amino acids. Here the CDR3 DNA reads TGTGCCTGGAGTTCCCATTCTGGGGCCAACGTCCTGACTTTC. Amino acid sequence: CAWSSHSGANVLTF.

The rearrangement links TRBV7-3 to TRBJ1-6; no clear D. The ends were cut back, 3 bases at V and 7 bases at J, with 10 bases in the middle. Germline CDR1 is SGHTA and CDR2 is FQGTGA. This CDR3 region has 14 residues. The CDR3 DNA reads as TGTGCCAGCAGCTTCCAAGGGTGGAATTCACCCCTCCACTTT. It codes for CASSFQGWNSPLHF. Full variable domain (outside the CDR3, taken from reference TRBV7-3 and TRBJ1-6): GAGVSQTPSNKVTEKGKYVELRCDPISGHTALYWYRQSLGQGPEFLIYFQGTGAADDSGLPNDRFFAVRPEGSVSTLKIQRTERGDSAVYLCASSFQGWNSPLHFGNGTRLTVT.

This clone occurred a few times. This chain connects TRBV11-2 to TRBJ1-1, with 7 nucleotides matching TRBD1. V shed 6 bases, J shed 3 bases, and the junction held 10 bases outside the gene matches. The CDR3 is made up of 15 amino acids. CDR1 SGHAT and CDR2 FQNNGV come from the germline V gene. The chain's CDR3 is CASRVTGALHTEAFF. Here the CDR3 DNA reads TGTGCCAGCAGAGTTACAGGGGCGTTACACACTGAAGCTTTCTTT. Looking up the rest from reference TRBV11-2 and TRBJ1-1 gives the full variable domain: EAGVAQSPRYKIIEKRQSVAFWCNPISGHATLYWYQQILGQGPKLLIQFQNNGVVDDSQLPKDRFSAERLKGVDSTLKIQPAKLEDSAVYLCASRVTGALHTEAFFGQGTRLTVV.

This clone has only a few counts. The chain joins TRBV18 to TRBJ2-6, with a tentative D call TRBD1 (6 bases). CDR1 and CDR2 from the germline V gene are KGHSH and LQKENI. The CDR3 runs to 16 residues. Trimming removed 6 bases at V and 1 base at J, with 13 bases between. For the CDR3, the DNA is TGTGCCAGCTCTCGCCCAGGGGCTTCTGGGGCCAACGTCCTGACTTTC. This encodes CASSRPGASGANVLTF. The complete variable domain, with remaining parts taken from reference TRBV18 and TRBJ2-6, reads NAGVMQNPRHLVRRRGQEARLRCSPMKGHSHVYWYRQLPEEGLKFMVYLQKENIIDESGMPKERFSAEFPKEGPSILRIQQVVRGDSAAYFCASSRPGASGANVLTFGAGSRLTVL.

This clone was observed a few times. V is TRBV10-3 and J is TRBJ2-6; 8 bases are a match to TRBD1. CDR3 length: 17 amino acids. CDR1 is ENHRY and CDR2 is SYGVKD in the germline V gene. V lost 6 bases and J lost 1; bases outside the gene matches: 8. The CDR3 sequence is CAISVDRDGSGANVLTF. In nucleotides, the CDR3 is TGTGCCATCAGCGTGGACAGGGATGGGTCTGGGGCCAACGTCCTGACTTTC.

This clone is a singleton in its sample. CDR3 in DNA: TGTGCCAGCAGCTCATCAATACTAGCGGGGGCACAAGAGACCCAGTACTTC. Its protein is CASSSSILAGAQETQYF. This chain uses TRBV11-2 with TRBJ2-5; 11 positions match TRBD2. The CDR3 runs 17 residues. Germline V CDR1 and CDR2: SGHAT, FQNNGV. The junction had 9 bases not matched to a gene; V was cut back by 4 bases and J by 2 bases.

The chain employs TRBV25-1 and TRBJ2-1; D unclear. Germline CDR1 is MGHDK and CDR2 is SYGVNS. V was clipped by 2 bases and J by 0 bases, with 5 bases between them. CDR3 length: 14 amino acids. This CDR3 reads CASSEVSSYNEQFF. CDR3 DNA: TGTGCCAGCAGTGAAGTGAGCTCCTACAATGAGCAGTTCTTC.